This T cell receptor beta chain stems from a study of CD8 T cells in ankylosing spondylitis. Trimming shortened V by 5 bases and J by 2 bases, and 11 bases separated the two germline ends. CDR1 SGHNT and CDR2 YYREEE come from the germline V gene (reference sequence). CDR3 size: 13 residues. A single count supports this clonotype. Antigen: not known. Broader study findings: Apparently characteristic of ankylosing spondylitis blood was a TCR beta motif (eight highly homologous variants).

TCRdb re-derived calls from the 5' RACE reads in MiXCR, one entry per CDR3 protein. The sample includes under 150,000 distinct CDR3 sequences, 15% to 20% of them seen just once. The sequence was obtained from a male donor with ankylosing spondylitis. The chain employs TRBV5-4 and TRBJ2-7; D is undetermined. Sequencing input: blood, either unsorted or a sorted T cell fraction (not recorded which). CDR3 loop: CASRVWGAYEQYF. The CDR3 nucleotides read TGTGCCAGCAGGGTGTGGGGTGCCTACGAGCAGTACTTC. Combining the CDR3 with reference TRBV5-4 and TRBJ2-7 gives the whole variable domain ETGVTQSPTHLIKTRGQQVTLRCSSQSGHNTVSWYQQALGQGPQFIFQYYREEENGRGNFPPRFSGLQFPNYSSELNVNALELDDSALYLCASRVWGAYEQYFGPGTRLTVT.